This T cell receptor beta chain was obtained from a study of blood T cell repertoires in COVID-19 (TCRdb year 2020). About the study as a whole: The collaborator samples originated in the United States, Italy and Spain and spanned the acute and convalescent phases of COVID-19. The repertoires were made available in a free public database intended to serve as a resource for research on the immune response to SARS-CoV-2. Samples came from the ongoing ImmuneRACE study (first 160 participants) plus 1,254 subjects from 6 global collaborators. The dataset comprised deeply sampled blood TCRbeta repertoires from subjects exposed to, actively infected with, or recovered from COVID-19. Sample metadata almost always included a de-identified subject ID, COVID-19 status, age in years and sex. Where HLA class I and class II types were available, the types were taken from metadata supplied by the sample provider, not from assay-based typing. The prospective study material was composed of cDNA or gDNA derived from T cells, B-cell-depleted T cells, or PBMCs. Points the paper makes about the study in general: The quantity of clinical and demographic metadata differed by source and by participant and was supplied without curation.

The immunoSEQ Assay, a bias-controlled multiplex PCR, was used to amplify TCRbeta CDR3 regions from genomic DNA. The published analysis was carried out like this. Nucleated cell counts per sample were estimated from amplification of reference gene primers within the assay. To quantify the absolute abundance of each unique TCRbeta CDR3 rearrangement, sequence reads were collapsed and filtered. For each sample, productive Simpson clonality was calculated as the square root of Simpson's diversity index across productive rearrangements. The clones in this table, taken by TCRdb from immuneACCESS, are in-frame only. Not every clone is retained; where verified, under half of the shortfall comes from an unresolved V gene, and the cause of the rest is unknown. V and J calls and clone size are given by that table; D and trimming were obtained from the DNA. For this sample the table gives about 260,000 clones, of which around 87% were detected only once. The ten largest clonotypes hold around 2.5% of the sample.

Counted from cysteine to phenylalanine, this CDR3 has 17 amino acids. Only CDR3 DNA remains: 51 bases, in frame from the first base. CDR1 and CDR2 are drawn from the germline V gene: SGHRS, YFSETQ. V and J lose 4 bases and 1 base, and a span of 19 bases separates them. Collaborating institutions collected whole blood in K2EDTA tubes following their own protocols. Collaborator samples were shipped for TCRbeta analysis as frozen whole blood, isolated PBMCs, or DNA extracted from either sample type. As for this clone: Its target antigen remains unknown. There are no base qualities to consult, and no much larger clone falls within one base.

Here the chain combines TRBV5-1 and TRBJ2-3, with TRBD2 perhaps the D gene, on 6 matching bases. This clonotype originated in a woman in her 50s with acute or convalescent COVID-19. The sample was peripheral blood. The DNA reads as follows: TGCGCCAGCAGCCGGGATGGGAGAGCGGGCGGCACAGATACGCAGTATTTT. Translation gives CASSRDGRAGGTDTQYF.